These T cell receptor beta chains were read from a single sample in a study of control samples from healthy donors and cancer patients. Profiled with immunoSEQ multiplex PCR; TCRdb holds only in-frame clones, not every one. The table has 100,000 or so clones, more than 75% seen once; the top ten hold over 7.5%. Sequenced sample: blood. The receptors were sampled from a woman aged 55-69 years in good health. The CDR3 runs from the conserved cysteine through the conserved F or W. D genes are given only for firm matches. Rows may omit the clone size; those that give it use once, few, many or a size class.

D gene | clone size | J gene | V gene | CDR3 protein | CDR3 DNA
- | few | TRBJ1-2 | TRBV16 | CASSQSTANYGYTF | TGTGCCAGCAGCCAATCGACGGCTAACTATGGCTACACCTTC
- | - | TRBJ2-7 | TRBV27 | CASSPMNYRSNSYEQYF | TGTGCCAGCAGTCCCATGAACTACAGGAGTAACTCCTACGAGCAGTACTTC
TRBD1 | - | TRBJ1-4 | TRBV7-2 | CASSPQGAGEKLFF | TGTGCCAGCAGCCCACAGGGGGCAGGGGAAAAACTGTTTTTT
- | - | TRBJ1-3 | TRBV18 | CASSKNHGQFRDPLRGNTIYF | TGTGCCAGCTCCAAAAACCACGGCCAATTCCGGGACCCTTTACGGGGAAACACCATATATTTT
TRBD1 | - | TRBJ1-1 | TRBV7-2 | CASSPDRGMGEAFF | TGTGCCAGCAGCCCAGACAGGGGGATGGGTGAAGCTTTCTTT
TRBD1 | - | TRBJ2-5 | TRBV20-1 | CSASGGQGIRETQYF | TGCAGTGCTAGTGGGGGACAGGGGATTAGAGAGACCCAGTACTTC
- | - | TRBJ2-6 | TRBV29-1 | CSFRPSSGANVLTF | TGCAGCTTCCGACCCTCCTCTGGGGCCAACGTCCTGACTTTC
TRBD1 | once | TRBJ2-7 | TRBV2 | CASSSTAGTGQYEQYF | TGTGCCAGCAGCTCAACCGCCGGGACAGGGCAGTACGAGCAGTACTTC
- | once | TRBJ2-1 | TRBV5-1 | CASSWDYNEQFF | TGCGCCAGCAGCTGGGATTACAATGAGCAGTTCTTC
- | - | TRBJ1-1 | TRBV4-1 | CASSQDPGGSLTEAFF | TGCGCCAGCAGCCAAGATCCCGGGGGCTCGCTCACTGAAGCTTTCTTT
TRBD2 | - | TRBJ2-1 | TRBV9 | CASSVVAGTYNEQFF | TGTGCCAGCAGCGTAGTAGCGGGCACCTACAATGAGCAGTTCTTC
- | - | TRBJ2-7 | TRBV11-2 | CASSLRSYHEQYF | TGTGCCAGCAGCCTTAGGTCTTACCACGAGCAGTACTTC
- | - | TRBJ2-1 | TRBV7-6 | CASSLILGTNEQFF | TGTGCCAGCAGCTTAATTCTGGGCACCAATGAGCAGTTCTTC
- | - | TRBJ2-7 | TRBV3-1/TRBV3-2 | CASSHLNGEQYF | TGTGCCAGCAGCCACCTCAATGGCGAGCAGTACTTC
- | - | TRBJ1-5 | TRBV5-5 | CASSLASGFNQPQHF | TGTGCCAGCAGCTTGGCTTCTGGGTTCAATCAGCCCCAGCATTTT
- | - | TRBJ2-1 | TRBV29-1 | CSTQEGSGSYNEQFF | TGCAGCACACAGGAGGGATCTGGGTCCTACAATGAGCAGTTCTTC
- | - | TRBJ2-5 | TRBV7-2 | CASSLRTQETQYF | TGTGCCAGCAGCTTAAGGACACAAGAGACCCAGTACTTC
- | - | TRBJ1-4 | TRBV4-2 | CASSQEGREKLFF | TGTGCCAGCAGCCAAGAGGGACGGGAAAAACTGTTTTTT
- | - | TRBJ1-4 | TRBV18 | CASSPGGQGNEKLFF | TGTGCCAGCTCACCAGGTGGGCAGGGCAACGAAAAACTGTTTTTT
- | - | TRBJ1-1 | TRBV6-5 | CASSLTGTTEAFF | TGTGCCAGCAGTTTAACAGGGACCACTGAAGCTTTCTTT
- | - | TRBJ1-3 | TRBV18 | CASSSASYSGNTIYF | TGTGCCAGCTCGTCAGCCAGTTACTCTGGAAACACCATATATTTT
- | - | TRBJ1-4 | TRBV3-1/TRBV3-2 | CASSQGTTGSEKLFF | TGTGCCAGCAGCCAAGGAACCACGGGATCTGAAAAACTGTTTTTT
- | - | TRBJ1-4 | TRBV27 | CASSAGISGEKLFF | TGTGCCAGCAGTGCGGGTATCTCGGGCGAAAAACTGTTTTTT
- | few | TRBJ1-2 | TRBV7-2 | CASSLDGSYGYTF | TGTGCCAGCAGCTTAGACGGTAGTTATGGCTACACCTTC
- | - | TRBJ1-1 | TRBV10-1 | CASSESIRGGAFF | TGCGCCAGCAGTGAGTCCATCAGGGGAGGTGCTTTCTTT
- | - | TRBJ2-1 | TRBV6-5 | CASSYSRDTLRNEQFF | TGTGCCAGCAGTTACTCCCGGGACACCCTAAGGAATGAGCAGTTCTTC
- | - | TRBJ2-7 | TRBV7-8 | CASITRGLVYEQYF | TGTGCCAGCATAACCCGCGGATTAGTGTACGAGCAGTACTTC
TRBD2 | once | TRBJ2-1 | TRBV10-1 | CASSSGAYNEQFF | TGCGCCAGCTCTAGCGGGGCCTACAATGAGCAGTTCTTC
TRBD2 | - | TRBJ2-5 | TRBV7-9 | CASSARGAMETQYF | TGTGCCAGCAGCGCGCGGGGGGCGATGGAGACCCAGTACTTC
TRBD2 | - | TRBJ2-3 | TRBV7-2 | CASSFSGGARDTQYF | TGTGCCAGCAGCTTTAGCGGGGGGGCCCGAGATACGCAGTATTTT
- | - | TRBJ2-3 | TRBV6-1 | CASSVLAGTSTDTQYF | TGTGCCAGCAGTGTTCTTGCCGGGACGAGCACAGATACGCAGTATTTT
TRBD2 | - | TRBJ2-7 | TRBV11-3 | CASSFKGSGPYEQYF | TGTGCCAGCAGCTTCAAAGGTAGCGGGCCCTACGAGCAGTACTTC
- | - | TRBJ1-1 | TRBV3-1/TRBV3-2 | CASSRGRSTEAFF | TGTGCCAGCAGCCGGGGGAGGAGTACTGAAGCTTTCTTT
- | - | TRBJ2-7 | TRBV5-4 | CASSQPSNGEQYF | TGTGCCAGCAGCCAGCCTAGTAATGGCGAGCAGTACTTC
TRBD2 | - | TRBJ2-1 | TRBV15 | CATSRSLAGVFYNEQFF | TGTGCCACCAGCAGATCGTTAGCGGGAGTGTTTTACAATGAGCAGTTCTTC
- | - | TRBJ1-6 | TRBV7-2 | CASSLVTGVNSPLHF | TGTGCCAGCAGCTTAGTCACGGGGGTGAATTCACCCCTCCACTTT
- | few | TRBJ2-2 | TRBV9 | CASSVGTGELFF | TGTGCCAGCAGCGTAGGGACCGGGGAGCTGTTTTTT
- | - | TRBJ1-4 | TRBV3-1/TRBV3-2 | CASSPGGRANEKLFF | TGTGCCAGCAGCCCCGGAGGCAGAGCTAATGAAAAACTGTTTTTT
TRBD1 | - | TRBJ2-5 | TRBV5-1 | CASSLSGQGAVTQYF | TGCGCCAGCAGCTTGTCCGGACAGGGGGCGGTGACCCAGTACTTC
TRBD1 | - | TRBJ1-2 | TRBV23-1 | CASSPQDRVRYGYTF | TGCGCCAGCAGTCCACAAGACAGGGTGCGCTATGGCTACACCTTC
- | many | TRBJ1-2 | TRBV9 | CASSTSDGFMDGYTF | TGTGCCAGCAGCACTTCGGACGGTTTTATGGACGGCTACACCTTC
TRBD1 | - | TRBJ2-5 | TRBV14 | CASSQDQGGVVGETQYF | TGTGCCAGCAGCCAAGATCAAGGGGGCGTCGTTGGAGAGACCCAGTACTTC
- | few | TRBJ2-5 | TRBV7-2 | CASSLAGAEETQYF | TGTGCCAGCAGCTTAGCAGGCGCAGAAGAGACCCAGTACTTC
TRBD1 | - | TRBJ1-3 | TRBV11-2 | CASATGATGNTIYF | TGTGCCAGCGCTACAGGGGCTACTGGAAACACCATATATTTT
TRBD1 | - | TRBJ1-1 | TRBV10-3 | CAISARDRGPLEAFF | TGTGCCATCAGTGCCCGGGACAGGGGCCCCCTTGAAGCTTTCTTT
- | - | TRBJ2-2 | TRBV7-2 | CASTRLDTGELFF | TGTGCCAGCACCAGACTCGACACCGGGGAGCTGTTTTTT
- | few | TRBJ2-2 | TRBV5-6 | CASNAWVQVVTGELFF | TGTGCCAGCAACGCTTGGGTACAGGTCGTCACCGGGGAGCTGTTTTTT
TRBD2 | - | TRBJ2-5 | TRBV4-3 | CASSQGLTSRRGQETQYF | TGCGCCAGCAGCCAAGGGCTGACTAGCAGGCGGGGCCAAGAGACCCAGTACTTC
- | once | TRBJ2-5 | TRBV14 | CASSSRTARQETQYF | TGTGCCAGCAGCTCCCGGACAGCCCGCCAGGAGACCCAGTACTTC
- | - | TRBJ1-2 | TRBV5-1 | CASSLNSNTRGYTF | TGCGCCAGCAGCTTAAACTCCAACACTAGGGGCTACACCTTC
- | few | TRBJ2-7 | TRBV6-5 | CASRRDSHEQYF | TGTGCCAGCAGGAGGGACTCCCACGAGCAGTACTTC
- | - | TRBJ1-6 | TRBV9 | CASSVGGSSSPLHF | TGTGCCAGCAGCGTAGGAGGGTCGAGTTCACCCCTCCACTTT
TRBD1 | - | TRBJ2-1 | TRBV18 | CASSPGQGTYNEQFF | TGTGCCAGCTCGCCGGGACAGGGAACCTACAATGAGCAGTTCTTC
TRBD2 | - | TRBJ2-7 | TRBV3-1/TRBV3-2 | CASKPSGGSSYEQYF | TGTGCCAGCAAGCCTTCTGGCGGGAGCTCCTACGAGCAGTACTTC
- | - | TRBJ1-4 | TRBV2 | CASSDYTSTNEKLFF | TGTGCCAGCAGTGACTACACATCAACTAATGAAAAACTGTTTTTT
- | - | TRBJ2-3 | TRBV5-1 | CASSGSTDTQYF | TGCGCCAGCAGCGGGAGCACAGATACGCAGTATTTT
TRBD1 | - | TRBJ2-3 | TRBV10-1 | CASSEYLGTGSTDTQYF | TGCGCCAGCAGTGAGTATCTCGGGACAGGAAGCACAGATACGCAGTATTTT